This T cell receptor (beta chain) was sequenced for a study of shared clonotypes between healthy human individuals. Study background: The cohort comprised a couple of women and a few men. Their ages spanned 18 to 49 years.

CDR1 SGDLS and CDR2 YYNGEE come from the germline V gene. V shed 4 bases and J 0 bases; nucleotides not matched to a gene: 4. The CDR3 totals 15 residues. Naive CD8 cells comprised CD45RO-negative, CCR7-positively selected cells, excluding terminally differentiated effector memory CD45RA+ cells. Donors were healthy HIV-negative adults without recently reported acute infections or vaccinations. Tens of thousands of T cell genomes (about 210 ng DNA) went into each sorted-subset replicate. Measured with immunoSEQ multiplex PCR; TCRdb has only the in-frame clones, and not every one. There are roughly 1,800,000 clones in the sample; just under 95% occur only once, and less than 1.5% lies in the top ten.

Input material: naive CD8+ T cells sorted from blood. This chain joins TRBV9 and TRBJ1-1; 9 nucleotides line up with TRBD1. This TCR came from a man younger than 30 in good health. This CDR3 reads CASSPWDRVNTEAFF. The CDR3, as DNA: TGTGCCAGCAGCCCCTGGGACAGGGTGAACACTGAAGCTTTCTTT.